Following are 32 T cell receptor beta chains from one sample sequenced in a study of blood T cell repertoires in COVID-19. Assay used: immunoSEQ multiplex PCR; TCRdb lists only in-frame clones, some missing. In the table there are roughly 6,800 clones, 86% of which are singletons. The sequencing sample was made of peripheral blood. These TCRs come from a human donor with active COVID-19. The donor label of this sample is uncertain.

V gene TRBV29-1 combines with J gene TRBJ2-2; D is unresolved. The CDR3 is made up of 14 amino acids. From germline, CDR1 is SQVTM and CDR2 ANQGSEA. V shed 4 bases and J shed 7 bases, with 16 bases lying between them. This chain's CDR3 is CSVVSQSRGGELFF. DNA for the CDR3: TGCAGCGTTGTAAGCCAGAGTCGCGGCGGGGAGCTGTTTTTT.

J is TRBJ1-5 and V is TRBV7-8, with D possibly being TRBD1 (5 bases). V was cut by 5 bases and J by 7 bases, with 18 bases left in between. Germline CDR1 is SGHVS and CDR2 is FQNEAQ. The CDR3 is 15 amino acids. The CDR3, as DNA: TGTGCCAGCAGCGCGGGACGGTCGACCGGGCAGCCCCAGCATTTT. Translation gives CASSAGRSTGQPQHF.

This clone was seen a few times. This chain links TRBV6-6 with TRBJ1-2; the match to TRBD1 covers 7 bases. The CDR3 consists of 13 residues. Germline CDR1 MNHNY, CDR2 SVGAGI (reference sequence). The trim removed 7 bases at V and 2 bases at J, leaving 4 bases unmatched. The CDR3 sequence: CASTSGQNYGYTF. CDR3 DNA: TGTGCCAGCACCTCGGGACAGAACTATGGCTACACCTTC.

J is TRBJ2-3 and V is TRBV11-2, with 8 bases aligning to TRBD2. This CDR3 region has 16 residues. Germline V lookup: CDR1 SGHAT, CDR2 FQNNGV. V dropped 1 base and J dropped 3; count of bases not matched to a gene: 6. CDR3 residues: CASSLVAGGVTDTQYF. As DNA, the CDR3 is TGTGCCAGCAGCTTAGTGGCGGGGGGAGTGACAGATACGCAGTATTTT. Based on the CDR3 plus reference TRBV11-2 and TRBJ2-3, the full variable domain is EAGVAQSPRYKIIEKRQSVAFWCNPISGHATLYWYQQILGQGPKLLIQFQNNGVVDDSQLPKDRFSAERLKGVDSTLKIQPAKLEDSAVYLCASSLVAGGVTDTQYFGPGTRLTVL.

This chain uses TRBV19 with TRBJ1-5, with 9 bases lining up with TRBD1. The length of the CDR3 is 16 residues. V gave up 6 bases and J gave up 5 bases; unmatched junction bases: 11. Germline CDR1 and CDR2: LNHDA and SQIVND (reference sequence). The chain's CDR3 is CASSQEGQGGYQPQHF. The CDR3 DNA reads TGTGCCAGTAGCCAGGAGGGACAGGGTGGGTATCAGCCCCAGCATTTT.

This chain links TRBV9 with TRBJ2-1, with D unclear. Germline assignment: CDR1 SGDLS and CDR2 YYNGEE. V was shortened by 3 bases and J by 7 bases, with 8 bases between the two germline ends. The CDR3 length is 12 residues. CDR3 in amino acids: CASSAEINEQFF. The CDR3 DNA sequence: TGTGCCAGCAGCGCGGAGATAAATGAGCAGTTCTTC.

The chain links TRBV30 to TRBJ2-3; perhaps TRBD2 as D (5 bases). Trimming removed 0 bases at V and 6 bases at J, with 19 bases between. The CDR3 extends over 16 amino acids. The germline CDR1 and CDR2 sequences are GTSNPN and SVGIG (reference sequence). The CDR3 protein is CAWSVRLAGPPDTQYF. DNA of the CDR3: TGTGCCTGGAGTGTACGGCTAGCCGGGCCCCCGGATACGCAGTATTTT.

The chain combines TRBV4-3 with TRBJ1-1, with 7 bases lining up with TRBD1. V trimming: 0 bases; J trimming: 0 bases; junction bases outside the gene matches: 10. This CDR3 comprises 18 residues. CDR1 and CDR2 from the germline V gene are LGHNA and YSLEER. CDR3 nucleotide sequence: TGCGCCAGCAGCCAAGATGGACATGACAGGGACTTGAACACTGAAGCTTTCTTT. Amino acids: CASSQDGHDRDLNTEAFF.

The gene calls are TRBV10-1 and TRBJ1-3, with 9 nucleotides matching TRBD1. The CDR3 length is 23 residues. Germline assignment: CDR1 WNHNN and CDR2 SYGVQD (reference sequence). Trimming removed 0 bases from V and 1 base from J; junction bases left unmatched: 22. The CDR3 bases are TGCGCCAGCAGTGAGTCTTTCCCTACGCCGGACAGGGGATACGGTCCTTCTGGAAACACCATATATTTT. Protein product: CASSESFPTPDRGYGPSGNTIYF.

The chain couples TRBV7-2 to TRBJ2-3; TRBD1 matches at 11 bases. The CDR3 is 19 residues long. CDR1 and CDR2 (germline): SGHTA, FQGNSA. V dropped 1 base and J dropped 0; count of bases not matched to a gene: 9. CDR3 sequence (DNA): TGTGCCAGCAGCTTAGTAGGGGGAGGACAGGGGGCAAGCACAGATACGCAGTATTTT. Translating gives CASSLVGGGQGASTDTQYF.

V usage is TRBV10-3 and J usage is TRBJ1-5; 7 positions match TRBD1. V lost 2 bases to trimming and J lost 4 bases; unmatched junction nucleotides: 5. This CDR3 contains 15 residues. Germline V gene lookup returns CDR1 ENHRY and CDR2 SYGVKD. This chain's CDR3 is CAISEEGQRNQPQHF. CDR3 in DNA: TGTGCCATCAGTGAGGAGGGACAGCGTAATCAGCCCCAGCATTTT.

The V gene is TRBV7-2, the J gene TRBJ2-7; tentatively, D is TRBD1 (5 bases). The germline gives CDR1 SGHTA, CDR2 FQGNSA. This CDR3 has 12 residues. The V gene lost 5 bases and the J gene lost 3 bases, with 8 bases spanning the gap. The CDR3 region has the DNA TGTGCCAGCAGCCGACAGCGCTACGAGCAGTACTTC. Encoded protein: CASSRQRYEQYF.

The rearrangement joins TRBV15 to TRBJ2-7; D may be TRBD1 (6 bases). Deletions cut 1 base from V and 6 bases from J, with 10 bases between. The CDR3 loop spans 13 amino acids. Germline V gene sequence: CDR1 LNHNV, CDR2 YYDKDF (reference sequence). In nucleotides, the CDR3 is TGTGCCACCAGCAGAGTGGAAGGGGGCGAGCAGTACTTC. This codes for CATSRVEGGEQYF. Using reference TRBV15 and TRBJ2-7 for the parts outside the CDR3, the full variable domain is DAMVIQNPRYQVTQFGKPVTLSCSQTLNHNVMYWYQQKSSQAPKLLFHYYDKDFNNEADTPDNFQSRRPNTSFCFLDIRSPGLGDTAMYLCATSRVEGGEQYFGPGTRLTVT.

The chain is built from TRBV7-2 and TRBJ1-1; D perhaps matches TRBD1 (5 bases). The CDR3 sequence is 14 residues long. Between the trimmed V and J ends, which lost 0 bases and 4 bases, there was a span of 9 bases. Germline V gene sequence: CDR1 SGHTA, CDR2 FQGNSA. The CDR3 reads CASSLAQGSTEAFF. The CDR3 nucleotides are TGTGCCAGCAGCTTAGCTCAGGGCAGCACTGAAGCTTTCTTT.

This sequence joins TRBV6-5 and TRBJ1-1, with a tentative D call TRBD1 (5 bases). Between the trimmed V and J ends, which lost 3 bases and 4 bases, there was a span of 12 bases. The CDR3 totals 14 residues. The germline gives CDR1 MNHEY, CDR2 SVGAGI. The CDR3 coding sequence is TGTGCCAGCAGTTATAGGGGCGGCGGCACTGAAGCTTTCTTT. It yields the protein CASSYRGGGTEAFF.

The chain joins TRBV5-5 to TRBJ2-2; 10 bases line up with TRBD1. This CDR3 comprises 18 residues. CDR1 SGHKS and CDR2 YYEKEE come from the germline V gene (reference sequence). V gave up 4 bases and J gave up 4 bases; unmatched junction bases: 13. CDR3 amino acids: CASSRGTAGTGATGELFF. The CDR3 region has the DNA TGTGCCAGCAGCAGAGGGACCGCCGGGACAGGGGCCACCGGGGAGCTGTTTTTT.

The chain carries TRBV6-5 and TRBJ1-6; 8 bases line up with TRBD1. Germline loops: CDR1 MNHEY, CDR2 SVGAGI. With 6 bases clipped from V and 7 bases from J, the junction kept 8 bases outside the gene matches. This CDR3 region has 15 residues. CDR3 in DNA: TGTGCCAGCAGCACCAGGGGGCCCTGGAATTCACCCCTCCACTTT. It translates to CASSTRGPWNSPLHF.

V usage is TRBV5-1 and J usage is TRBJ1-6; D unclear. V was trimmed by 0 bases and J by 10 bases, leaving 8 bases between them. The CDR3 runs 13 residues. Germline V lookup: CDR1 SGHRS, CDR2 YFSETQ. The CDR3 DNA reads as TGCGCCAGCAGCTTGGCTGGCCGCTCACCCCTCCACTTT. It translates to CASSLAGRSPLHF.

The rearrangement joins TRBV6-2 or TRBV6-3 to TRBJ2-7, with 13 bases lining up with TRBD2. CDR3 length: 15 amino acids. Germline V CDR1 and CDR2: MNHEY, SVGEGT. The trim removed 5 bases at V and 4 bases at J, leaving 5 bases unmatched. CDR3 nucleotides: TGTGCCAGCAGTCGGACTAGCGGGGGCCCTTACGAGCAGTACTTC. As protein: CASSRTSGGPYEQYF.

This chain uses TRBV5-4 with TRBJ2-3; D call uncertain. V was clipped by 0 bases and J by 5 bases, with 10 bases between them. From germline, CDR1 is SGHNT and CDR2 YYREEE (reference sequence). The CDR3 is 14 amino acids. For the CDR3, the DNA is TGTGCCAGCAGCTTGGTTGCTGTGAGAGATACGCAGTATTTT. Encoded protein: CASSLVAVRDTQYF. Full variable domain (outside the CDR3, taken from reference TRBV5-4 and TRBJ2-3): ETGVTQSPTHLIKTRGQQVTLRCSSQSGHNTVSWYQQALGQGPQFIFQYYREEENGRGNFPPRFSGLQFPNYSSELNVNALELDDSALYLCASSLVAVRDTQYFGPGTRLTVL.

V and J are TRBV5-1 and TRBJ1-1; 7 bases map to TRBD1. J gave up 8 bases and V 4 bases, and 11 bases lay outside the gene matches. The CDR3 has 14 amino acids. In germline, CDR1 is SGHRS, CDR2 YFSETQ. The CDR3 region has the DNA TGCGCCAGCAGCGAACCCGCAAGACAGGGCGAAGCTTTCTTT. Translated, it gives CASSEPARQGEAFF.

This clone was recorded once. This sequence joins TRBV3-1 (or the pseudogene TRBV3-2) and TRBJ2-2; 12 bases are a match to TRBD1. The CDR3 runs 16 residues. Trimming took 4 bases from V and 6 from J; bases not matched to a gene: 6. Germline CDR1 LGHDT, CDR2 YNNKEL (reference sequence). CDR3 nucleotide sequence: TGTGCCAGCAGCCCCCGGGACAGGGGGCAACCCGGGGAGCTGTTTTTT. Its translation is CASSPRDRGQPGELFF.

The chain combines TRBV5-1 with TRBJ2-1; 9 bases align to TRBD2. V lost 4 bases, J lost 6 bases, and 11 bases stayed unmatched. This CDR3 is 16 amino acids long. CDR1 is SGHRS, CDR2 YFSETQ, per germline. CDR3 in DNA: TGCGCCAGCAGCCTCCCCGCTAGCGGGATTGCCAATGAGCAGTTCTTC. Translation: CASSLPASGIANEQFF.

V gene TRBV7-8 combines with J gene TRBJ1-1; possible D gene TRBD1, 5 bases. Germline CDR1 and CDR2: SGHVS and FQNEAQ. There are 14 residues in the CDR3. Trimming took off 1 base at V and 3 bases at J, with 9 bases between the two ends. CDR3 sequence: CASSLVGRDTEAFF. The CDR3 nucleotides are TGTGCCAGCAGCTTAGTCGGCAGGGACACTGAAGCTTTCTTT.

A single count supports this clone. The V and J genes are TRBV11-2 and TRBJ2-1, with TRBD2 matching over 11 bases. This CDR3 is built from 15 residues. The trim removed 2 bases at V and 5 bases at J, leaving 2 bases unmatched. CDR1 is SGHAT and CDR2 is FQNNGV in the germline V gene. The CDR3 sequence: CASSLSSGGNNEQFF. CDR3 nucleotides: TGTGCCAGCAGCTTATCTAGCGGGGGGAACAATGAGCAGTTCTTC.

The chain couples TRBV3-1 (or the pseudogene TRBV3-2) to TRBJ2-3, with TRBD2 matching over 11 bases. CDR1 and CDR2 from the germline V gene are LGHDT and YNNKEL (reference sequence). V dropped 3 bases and J dropped 7; count of bases not matched to a gene: 18. The CDR3 runs to 19 residues. CDR3 nucleotides: TGTGCCAGCAGCCAGGGCCCACCCACCACTAGCGGGAGTGGGTATACGCAGTATTTT. This gives the protein CASSQGPPTTSGSGYTQYF.

V and J are TRBV18 and TRBJ2-4; D ambiguous. Germline V gene data show CDR1 as KGHSH and CDR2 as LQKENI. Trimming cost V 1 base and J 0 bases, with 7 bases left between them. This CDR3 is built from 15 residues. Written as DNA, the CDR3 is TGTGCCAGCTCACCACTCACTTTAGCCAAAAACATTCAGTACTTC. This sequence encodes CASSPLTLAKNIQYF.

This sequence joins TRBV19 and TRBJ2-7; 8 bases agree with TRBD2. The CDR3 is 18 residues long. CDR1 and CDR2 (germline): LNHDA, SQIVND (reference sequence). V was clipped by 11 bases and J by 3 bases; unmatched bases: 24. The CDR3 spells CAGPTRGRAREVCYEQYF. CDR3 nucleotide sequence: TGTGCCGGACCGACCCGGGGGCGCGCGCGGGAGGTTTGCTACGAGCAGTACTTC.

J is TRBJ2-1 and V is TRBV19; TRBD2 matches 8 bases. J lost 7 bases, V lost 6 bases, and 8 bases had no gene match. In germline, CDR1 is LNHDA, CDR2 SQIVND (reference sequence). This CDR3 is 14 amino acids long. CDR3 loop: CASRSSGSGNEQFF. In nucleotides, the CDR3 is TGTGCCAGTAGGTCCAGCGGGAGTGGAAATGAGCAGTTCTTC.

The V call is TRBV28, the J call TRBJ2-1; TRBD1 matches at 9 bases. J was trimmed by 15 bases and V by 10 bases; bases with no gene match: 16. This CDR3 is 13 amino acids long. The germline CDR1 and CDR2 sequences are MDHEN and SYDVKM. The CDR3 region is CATHGTGLEKGFF. CDR3 DNA sequence: TGTGCCACCCACGGGACAGGGCTAGAAAAGGGGTTCTTC.

The chain has TRBV7-6 and TRBJ2-7, with 12 bases matching TRBD2. The CDR3 covers 16 residues. The trim removed 1 base at V and 6 bases at J, leaving 7 bases unmatched. The germline gives CDR1 SGHVS, CDR2 FNYEAQ. CDR3 nucleotides: TGTGCCAGCAGCTTAGTTGGGACTAGCGGGCACGTCGAGCAGTACTTC. It specifies CASSLVGTSGHVEQYF.

The table lists this clone with a count of one. This chain joins TRBV5-1 and TRBJ1-2; 9 bases fit TRBD1. The germline gives CDR1 SGHRS, CDR2 YFSETQ. V shed 6 bases, J shed 3 bases, and the junction held 12 bases outside the gene matches. CDR3 size: 16 residues. CDR3 DNA sequence: TGCGCCAGCACTCATACCGGGACAGGGATCGACTATGGCTACACCTTC. Residues: CASTHTGTGIDYGYTF.